This entry is about one TCR beta chain. This sample is part of a study of cytomegalovirus exposure and HLA in healthy donors. The PCR ran on 60 Vbeta and 13 Jbeta primers. The table came from immunoSEQ multiplex PCR; TCRdb's copy has only in-frame clones and leaves some out. The table lists around 210,000 clones, approximately 80% of them singletons. Germline loops: CDR1 KGHSH, CDR2 LQKENI. The CDR3 has 16 residues. Trimming cost V 3 bases and J 6 bases; bases outside gene matches: 9. This clonotype was obtained from a woman aged 30 to 39 in good health and CMV-seronegative. What was sequenced was PBMCs. The chain recombines TRBV18 with TRBJ1-4, with 8 bases fitting TRBD1. Here the CDR3 reads CASSPLPTGDDEKLFF. The CDR3 region has the DNA TGTGCCAGCTCACCCTTACCGACAGGGGATGATGAAAAACTGTTTTTT.